These 10 T cell receptor beta chains share one sample of origin, sequenced in a study of identifying expanded T cells in peripheral blood. Libraries were prepared by immunoSEQ multiplex PCR; TCRdb keeps only in-frame clonotypes and omits some of them. The repertoire consists of around 99,000 clones, with around 89% occurring once and the leading ten covering 7.5% to 10%. Sequenced material: blood. The receptors were gathered from a person aged 18 to 69 in good health.

The rearrangement links TRBV2 to TRBJ2-7; D is unresolved. CDR1 SNHLY and CDR2 FYNNEI come from the germline V gene. The CDR3 spans 12 residues. V lost 8 bases and J lost 2, with 10 bases in between. The CDR3 sequence is CASSREAYEQYF. The CDR3 DNA reads as TGTGCCAGCTCTAGGGAAGCCTACGAGCAGTACTTC.

This chain uses TRBV28 with TRBJ2-5, with a possible D match to TRBD1 (5 bases). V gave up 6 bases and J gave up 1 base, with 6 bases separating them. Per the germline V gene, CDR1 is MDHEN and CDR2 is SYDVKM. The CDR3 runs 12 residues. This CDR3 is CASRTVQETQYF. The CDR3 bases are TGTGCCAGCAGGACAGTCCAAGAGACCCAGTACTTC.

V and J are TRBV5-1 and TRBJ2-1; no reliable D call. With 1 base removed from V and 1 base from J, the gap between germline ends came to 12 bases. This CDR3 has 16 residues. Germline V gene sequence: CDR1 SGHRS, CDR2 YFSETQ. The CDR3, as DNA: TGCGCCAGCAGCTTGAGGGTGACTGGTTCCTACAATGAGCAGTTCTTC. As protein: CASSLRVTGSYNEQFF. Full variable domain (outside the CDR3, taken from reference TRBV5-1 and TRBJ2-1): KAGVTQTPRYLIKTRGQQVTLSCSPISGHRSVSWYQQTPGQGLQFLFEYFSETQRNKGNFPGRFSGRQFSNSRSEMNVSTLELGDSALYLCASSLRVTGSYNEQFFGPGTRLTVL.

This sequence joins TRBV7-8 and TRBJ2-1; D is possibly TRBD2 (5 bases). The CDR3 loop spans 15 amino acids. Trimming left V 5 bases short and J 0 bases short, with 11 bases between. CDR1 and CDR2 (germline): SGHVS, FQNEAQ. Written as DNA, the CDR3 is TGTGCCAGCAGCGGGAGCGGAAACTCCTACAATGAGCAGTTCTTC. Its protein is CASSGSGNSYNEQFF. The full variable domain, completed using reference TRBV7-8 and TRBJ2-1, is GAGVSQSPRYKVAKRGQDVALRCDPISGHVSLFWYQQALGQGPEFLTYFQNEAQLDKSGLPSDRFFAERPEGSVSTLKIQRTQQEDSAVYLCASSGSGNSYNEQFFGPGTRLTVL.

V and J are TRBV5-1 and TRBJ2-7, with TRBD1 matching 9 bases. The CDR3 runs to 17 residues. Germline V gene data show CDR1 as SGHRS and CDR2 as YFSETQ. The ends lost 2 bases at V and 3 bases at J; junction bases unmatched: 12. CDR3 in amino acids: CASSFSGQGSPLYEQYF. CDR3 coding DNA: TGCGCCAGCAGCTTTTCGGGACAGGGTTCTCCTCTCTACGAGCAGTACTTC.

CDR3 in amino acids: CASRRTSGRYEQYF. DNA of the CDR3: TGCGCCAGCAGAAGGACTAGCGGGAGATACGAGCAGTACTTC. The V and J genes are TRBV5-1 and TRBJ2-7, with TRBD2 matching 13 bases. Germline CDR1 is SGHRS and CDR2 is YFSETQ. CDR3 length: 14 amino acids. V lost 5 bases and J lost 4; bases outside the gene matches: 3.

The rearrangement uses TRBV27 and TRBJ1-5; TRBD1 matches 9 bases. The junction had 2 bases not matched to a gene; V was cut back by 5 bases and J by 3 bases. The CDR3 spans 14 residues. Per germline, CDR1 MNHEY and CDR2 SMNVEV (reference sequence). The CDR3 sequence: CASSVQGANQPQHF. Written as DNA, the CDR3 is TGTGCCAGCAGTGTACAGGGGGCCAATCAGCCCCAGCATTTT.

The chain has TRBV7-3 and TRBJ2-2; TRBD1 agrees at 11 bases. Trimming removed 2 bases from V and 7 bases from J; junction bases left unmatched: 6. Germline assignment: CDR1 SGHTA and CDR2 FQGTGA. The CDR3 contains 16 residues. The CDR3 spells CASSLPDRGRGGELFF. CDR3 nucleotide sequence: TGTGCCAGCAGCTTACCGGACAGGGGGCGGGGCGGGGAGCTGTTTTTT.

The sample holds a few counts of this clone. This rearrangement joins TRBV11-2 to TRBJ1-2; 8 bases align to TRBD1. The CDR3 length is 14 residues. From germline, CDR1 is SGHAT and CDR2 FQNNGV. V was clipped by 6 bases and J by 4 bases; unmatched bases: 7. In DNA form, the CDR3 reads TGTGCCAGCAGTTGGACAGGGCTACCCTATGGCTACACCTTC. It yields the protein CASSWTGLPYGYTF.

The chain combines TRBV7-2 with TRBJ1-1; D gene uncertain. V lost 2 bases and J lost 5, with 6 bases in between. Looked up from germline, CDR1 is SGHTA and CDR2 is FQGNSA. The CDR3 covers 12 residues. The chain's CDR3 is CASSLTGTEAFF. Here the CDR3 DNA reads TGTGCCAGCAGCTTAACGGGGACTGAAGCTTTCTTT.